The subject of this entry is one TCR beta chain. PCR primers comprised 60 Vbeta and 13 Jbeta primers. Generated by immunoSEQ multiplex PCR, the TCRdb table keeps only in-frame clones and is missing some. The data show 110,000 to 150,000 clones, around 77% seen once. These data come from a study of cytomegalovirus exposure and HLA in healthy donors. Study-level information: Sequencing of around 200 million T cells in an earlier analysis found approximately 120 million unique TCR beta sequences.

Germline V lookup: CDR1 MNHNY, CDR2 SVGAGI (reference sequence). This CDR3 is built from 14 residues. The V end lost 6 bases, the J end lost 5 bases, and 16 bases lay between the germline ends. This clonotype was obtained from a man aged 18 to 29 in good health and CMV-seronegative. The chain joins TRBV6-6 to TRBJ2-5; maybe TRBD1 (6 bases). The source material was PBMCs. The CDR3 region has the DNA TGTGCCAGCAGGCTTGAAGGGGGTGGGGAGACCCAGTACTTC. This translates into CASRLEGGGETQYF.